The present TCR beta chain was sequenced within a study of blood T cell repertoires in COVID-19. Across the study: Sites in the United States, Italy and Spain provided acute and convalescent COVID-19 samples. In each case, the material was cDNA or gDNA derived from T cells, B-cell-depleted T cells, or PBMCs.

Per the study methods: Amplification from reference gene primers served as the basis for estimated nucleated cell counts. This table comes from immunoSEQ multiplex PCR, and its TCRdb copy is limited to in-frame clones, with some not included. The V and J calls and clone size are taken from that table; D and trimming were inferred from the DNA. Altogether roughly 49,000 clones are present, approximately 86% being singletons, with the ten largest covering about a sixth. The TCR sequence derives from a man in his forties with acute or convalescent COVID-19. Input material: peripheral blood.

CDR3 sequence: CASSSDRRFGTQYF. CDR3 bases: TGTGCCAGCAGCTCTGATCGGCGGTTTGGGACCCAGTACTTC. The chain couples TRBV7-7 to TRBJ2-5; D unresolved. Germline loops: CDR1 SSHAT, CDR2 FNYEAQ (reference sequence). Trimming took off 4 bases at V and 7 bases at J, with 16 bases between the two ends. This CDR3 region has 14 residues. The full variable domain, its missing parts supplied by reference TRBV7-7 and TRBJ2-5, is GAGVSQSPRYKVTKRGQDVTLRCDPISSHATLYWYQQALGQGPEFLTYFNYEAQPDKSGLPSDRFSAERPEGSISTLTIQRTEQRDSAMYRCASSSDRRFGTQYFGPGTRLLVL.